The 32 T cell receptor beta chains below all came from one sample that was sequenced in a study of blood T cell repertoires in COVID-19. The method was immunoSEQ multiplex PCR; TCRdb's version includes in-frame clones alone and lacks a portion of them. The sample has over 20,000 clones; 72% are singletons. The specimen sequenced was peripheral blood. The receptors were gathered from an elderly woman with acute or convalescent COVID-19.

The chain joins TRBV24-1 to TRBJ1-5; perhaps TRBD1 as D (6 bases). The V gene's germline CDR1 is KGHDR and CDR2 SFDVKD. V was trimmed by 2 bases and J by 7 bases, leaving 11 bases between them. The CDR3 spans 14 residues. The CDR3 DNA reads TGTGCCACCAGTGATTCAGGGGAAGGCCAGCCCCAGCATTTT. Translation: CATSDSGEGQPQHF.

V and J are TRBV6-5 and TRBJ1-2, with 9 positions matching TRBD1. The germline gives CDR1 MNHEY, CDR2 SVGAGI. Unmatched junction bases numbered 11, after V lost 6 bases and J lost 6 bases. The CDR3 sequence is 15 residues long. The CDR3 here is CASSDPGQGLDGYTF. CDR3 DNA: TGTGCCAGCAGCGACCCGGGACAGGGTCTAGATGGCTACACCTTC.

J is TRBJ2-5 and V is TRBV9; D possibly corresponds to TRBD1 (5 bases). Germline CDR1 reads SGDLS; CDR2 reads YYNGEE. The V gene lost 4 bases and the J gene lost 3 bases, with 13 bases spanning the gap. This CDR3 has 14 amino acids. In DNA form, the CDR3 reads TGTGCCAGCAGCCCCTCGGGCAGGGAAGAGACCCAGTACTTC. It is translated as CASSPSGREETQYF.

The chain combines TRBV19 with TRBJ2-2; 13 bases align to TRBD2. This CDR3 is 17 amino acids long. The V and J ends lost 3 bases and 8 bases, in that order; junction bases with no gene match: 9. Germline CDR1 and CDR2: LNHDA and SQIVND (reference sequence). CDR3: CASSIGLAGDSRGELFF. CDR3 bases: TGTGCCAGTAGTATCGGACTAGCGGGAGATTCTCGGGGGGAGCTGTTTTTT.

The CDR3 bases are TGTGCCAGCAGGAGAACAGGGTCTAACTATGGCTACACCTTC. This gives the protein CASRRTGSNYGYTF. V gene TRBV7-2 combines with J gene TRBJ1-2, with D perhaps matching TRBD1 (6 bases). V was clipped by 6 bases and J by 0 bases, with 11 bases between them. This CDR3 is 14 amino acids long. Germline CDR1 SGHTA, CDR2 FQGNSA.

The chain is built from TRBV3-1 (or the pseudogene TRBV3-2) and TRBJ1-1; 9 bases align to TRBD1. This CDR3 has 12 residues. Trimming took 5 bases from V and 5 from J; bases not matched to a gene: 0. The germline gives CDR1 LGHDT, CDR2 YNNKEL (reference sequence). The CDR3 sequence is CASSDRGTEAFF. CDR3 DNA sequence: TGTGCCAGCAGCGACAGGGGGACTGAAGCTTTCTTT.

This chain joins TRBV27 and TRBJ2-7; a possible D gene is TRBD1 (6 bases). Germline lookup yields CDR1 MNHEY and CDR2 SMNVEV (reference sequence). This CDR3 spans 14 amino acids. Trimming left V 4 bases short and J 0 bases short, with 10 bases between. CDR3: CASSSRGPSYEQYF. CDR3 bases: TGTGCCAGCAGTTCCAGGGGACCCTCCTACGAGCAGTACTTC.

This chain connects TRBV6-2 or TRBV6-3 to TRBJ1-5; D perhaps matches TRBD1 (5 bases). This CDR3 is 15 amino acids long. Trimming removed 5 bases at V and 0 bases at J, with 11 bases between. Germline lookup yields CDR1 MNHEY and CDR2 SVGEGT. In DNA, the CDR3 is TGTGCCAGCAGTCGAGTCCAGGGTAGCAATCAGCCCCAGCATTTT. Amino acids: CASSRVQGSNQPQHF.

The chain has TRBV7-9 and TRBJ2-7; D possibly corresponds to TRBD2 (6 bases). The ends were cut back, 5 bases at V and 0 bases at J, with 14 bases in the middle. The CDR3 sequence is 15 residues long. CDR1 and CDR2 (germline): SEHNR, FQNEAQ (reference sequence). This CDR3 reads CASSQSGLPSYEQYF. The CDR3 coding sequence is TGTGCCAGCAGCCAATCGGGACTCCCCTCCTACGAGCAGTACTTC.

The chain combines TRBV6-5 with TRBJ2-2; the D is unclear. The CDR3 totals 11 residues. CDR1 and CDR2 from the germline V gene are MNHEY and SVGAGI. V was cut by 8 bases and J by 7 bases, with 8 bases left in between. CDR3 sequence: CASLVDGELFF. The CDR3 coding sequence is TGTGCCAGCTTAGTTGACGGGGAGCTGTTTTTT.

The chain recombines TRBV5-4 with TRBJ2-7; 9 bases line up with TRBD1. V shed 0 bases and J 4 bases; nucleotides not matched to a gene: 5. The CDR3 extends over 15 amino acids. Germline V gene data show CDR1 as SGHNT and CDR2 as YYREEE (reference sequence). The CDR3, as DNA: TGTGCCAGCAGCTTGGAGGACAGGGGTGTGTACGAGCAGTACTTC. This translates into CASSLEDRGVYEQYF.

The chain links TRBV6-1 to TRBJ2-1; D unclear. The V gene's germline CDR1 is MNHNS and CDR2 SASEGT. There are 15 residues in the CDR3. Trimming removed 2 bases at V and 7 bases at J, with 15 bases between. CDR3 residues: CASSESPTTTNEQFF. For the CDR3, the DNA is TGTGCCAGCAGTGAAAGCCCAACAACTACGAATGAGCAGTTCTTC.

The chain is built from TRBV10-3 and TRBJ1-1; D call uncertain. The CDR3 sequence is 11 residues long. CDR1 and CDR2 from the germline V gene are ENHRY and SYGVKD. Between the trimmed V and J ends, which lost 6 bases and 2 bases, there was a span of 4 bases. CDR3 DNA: TGTGCCATCAGGAGAAACACTGAAGCTTTCTTT. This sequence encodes CAIRRNTEAFF.

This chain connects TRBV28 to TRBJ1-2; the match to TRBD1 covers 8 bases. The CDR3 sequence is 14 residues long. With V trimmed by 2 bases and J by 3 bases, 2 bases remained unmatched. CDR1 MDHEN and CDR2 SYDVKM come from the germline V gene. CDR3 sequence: CASSLGQGYYGYTF. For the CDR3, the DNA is TGTGCCAGCAGTTTAGGACAGGGTTACTATGGCTACACCTTC.

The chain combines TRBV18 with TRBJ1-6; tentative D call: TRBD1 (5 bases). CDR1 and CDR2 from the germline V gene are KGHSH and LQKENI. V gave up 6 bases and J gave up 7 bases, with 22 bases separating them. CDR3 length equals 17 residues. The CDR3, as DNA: TGTGCCAGCTCGCCAGCAATTGTCGGGGGAGGGAATTCACCCCTCCACTTT. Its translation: CASSPAIVGGGNSPLHF.

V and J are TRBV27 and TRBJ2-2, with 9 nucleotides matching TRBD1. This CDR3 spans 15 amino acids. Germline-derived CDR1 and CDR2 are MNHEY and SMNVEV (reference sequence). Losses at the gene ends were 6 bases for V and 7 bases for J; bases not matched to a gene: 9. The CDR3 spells CASSLTGQGHGELFF. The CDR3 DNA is TGTGCCAGCAGCCTAACGGGACAGGGCCACGGGGAGCTGTTTTTT.

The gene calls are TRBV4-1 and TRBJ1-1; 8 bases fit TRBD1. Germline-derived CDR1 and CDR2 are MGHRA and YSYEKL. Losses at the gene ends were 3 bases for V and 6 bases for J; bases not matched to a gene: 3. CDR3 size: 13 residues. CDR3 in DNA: TGCGCCAGCAGCCAGGACAGGGAACCTGAAGCTTTCTTT. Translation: CASSQDREPEAFF.

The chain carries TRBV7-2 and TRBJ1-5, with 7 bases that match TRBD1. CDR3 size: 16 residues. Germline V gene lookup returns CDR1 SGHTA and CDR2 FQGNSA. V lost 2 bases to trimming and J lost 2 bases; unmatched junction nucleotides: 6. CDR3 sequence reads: CASSLTGDAGNQPQHF. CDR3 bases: TGTGCCAGCAGCTTAACAGGGGACGCGGGCAATCAGCCCCAGCATTTT.

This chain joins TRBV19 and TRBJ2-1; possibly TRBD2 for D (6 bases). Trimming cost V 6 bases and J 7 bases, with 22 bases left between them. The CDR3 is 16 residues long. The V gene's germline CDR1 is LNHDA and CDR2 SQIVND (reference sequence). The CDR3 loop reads CASRFGRGAEGNEQFF. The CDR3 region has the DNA TGTGCCAGTAGATTCGGGCGGGGCGCAGAGGGAAATGAGCAGTTCTTC.

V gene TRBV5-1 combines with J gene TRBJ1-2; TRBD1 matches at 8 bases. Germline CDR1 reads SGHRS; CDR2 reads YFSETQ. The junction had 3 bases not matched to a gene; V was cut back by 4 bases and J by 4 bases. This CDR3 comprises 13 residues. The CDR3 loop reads CASSTGQAYGYTF. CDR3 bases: TGCGCCAGCAGCACGGGACAGGCCTATGGCTACACCTTC.

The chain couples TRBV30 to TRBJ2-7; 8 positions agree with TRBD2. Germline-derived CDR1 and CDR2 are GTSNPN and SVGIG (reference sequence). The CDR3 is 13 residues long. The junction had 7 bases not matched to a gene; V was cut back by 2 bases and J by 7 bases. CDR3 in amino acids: CAWSPGLAGEQYF. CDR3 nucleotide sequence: TGTGCCTGGAGTCCTGGACTAGCTGGTGAGCAGTACTTC.

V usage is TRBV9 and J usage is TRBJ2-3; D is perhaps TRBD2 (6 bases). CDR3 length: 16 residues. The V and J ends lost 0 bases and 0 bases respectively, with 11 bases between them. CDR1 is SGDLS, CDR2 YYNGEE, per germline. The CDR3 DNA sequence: TGTGCCAGCAGCGTAGAAGTAGCGGCTAGCACAGATACGCAGTATTTT. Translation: CASSVEVAASTDTQYF.

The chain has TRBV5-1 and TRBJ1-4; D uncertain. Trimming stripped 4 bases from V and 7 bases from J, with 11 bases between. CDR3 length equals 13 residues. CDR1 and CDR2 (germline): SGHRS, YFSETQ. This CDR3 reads CASSPNSIEKLFF. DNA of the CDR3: TGCGCCAGCAGCCCTAATTCGATTGAAAAACTGTTTTTT.

CDR3 protein: CASSRDRGREAFF. The CDR3 DNA sequence: TGTGCCAGCAGCCGGGACAGGGGGCGGGAAGCTTTCTTT. The rearrangement links TRBV5-4 to TRBJ1-1, with 12 bases matching TRBD1. V gave up 4 bases and J gave up 8 bases; unmatched junction bases: 3. CDR1 and CDR2 from the germline V gene are SGHNT and YYREEE (reference sequence). This CDR3 spans 13 amino acids.

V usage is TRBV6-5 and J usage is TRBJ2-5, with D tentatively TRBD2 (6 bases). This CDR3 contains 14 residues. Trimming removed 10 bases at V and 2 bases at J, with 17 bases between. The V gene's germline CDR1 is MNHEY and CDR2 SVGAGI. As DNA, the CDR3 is TGTGCCATCGGGCGAGGCGGGGCGCAAGAGACCCAGTACTTC. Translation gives CAIGRGGAQETQYF.

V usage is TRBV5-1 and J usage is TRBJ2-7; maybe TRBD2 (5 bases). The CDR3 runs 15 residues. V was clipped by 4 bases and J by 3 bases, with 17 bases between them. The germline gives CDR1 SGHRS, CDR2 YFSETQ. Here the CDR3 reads CASSRTRVEDYEQYF. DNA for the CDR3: TGCGCCAGCAGCAGGACCCGGGTGGAGGACTACGAGCAGTACTTC.

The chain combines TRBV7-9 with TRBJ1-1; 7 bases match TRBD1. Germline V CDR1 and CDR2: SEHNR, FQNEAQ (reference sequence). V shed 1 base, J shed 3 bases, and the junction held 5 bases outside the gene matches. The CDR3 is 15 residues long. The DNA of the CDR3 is TGTGCCAGCAGCTTAGGAGGGGGCTGGGACACTGAAGCTTTCTTT. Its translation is CASSLGGGWDTEAFF.

In DNA form, the CDR3 reads TGCAGCGTTGAAGGATCGGACAGGGACCCCTACGAGCAGTACTTC. Amino acids: CSVEGSDRDPYEQYF. The V and J genes are TRBV29-1 and TRBJ2-7, with 8 bases identical to TRBD1. V was clipped by 1 base and J by 2 bases; unmatched bases: 7. Per the germline V gene, CDR1 is SQVTM and CDR2 is ANQGSEA. This CDR3 comprises 15 residues.

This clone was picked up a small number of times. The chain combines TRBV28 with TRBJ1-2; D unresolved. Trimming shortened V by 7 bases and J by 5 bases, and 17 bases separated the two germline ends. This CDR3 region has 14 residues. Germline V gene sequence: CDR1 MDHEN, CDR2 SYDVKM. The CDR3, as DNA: TGTGCCAGCATAGGTGGGAGCCCGGGGTATGGCTACACCTTC. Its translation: CASIGGSPGYGYTF.

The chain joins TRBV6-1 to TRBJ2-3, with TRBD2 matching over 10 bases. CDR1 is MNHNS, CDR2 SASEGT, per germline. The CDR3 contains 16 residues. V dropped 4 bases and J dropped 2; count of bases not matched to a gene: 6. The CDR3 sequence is CASSVRTSGSTDTQYF. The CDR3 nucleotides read TGTGCCAGCAGTGTTAGGACTAGCGGCTCCACAGATACGCAGTATTTT.

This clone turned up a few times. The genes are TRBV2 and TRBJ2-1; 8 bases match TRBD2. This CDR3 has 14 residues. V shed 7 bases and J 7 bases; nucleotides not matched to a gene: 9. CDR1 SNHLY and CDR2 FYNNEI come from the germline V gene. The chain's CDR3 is CASILAGRGNEQFF. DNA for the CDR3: TGTGCCAGCATTTTAGCGGGGCGGGGGAATGAGCAGTTCTTC.

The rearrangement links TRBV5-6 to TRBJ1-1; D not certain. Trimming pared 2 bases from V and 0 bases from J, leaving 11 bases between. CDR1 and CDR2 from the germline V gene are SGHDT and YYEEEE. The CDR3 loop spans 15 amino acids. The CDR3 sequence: CASSLINNMNTEAFF. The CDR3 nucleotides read TGTGCCAGCAGCTTAATTAACAACATGAACACTGAAGCTTTCTTT.